This T cell receptor beta chain was identified in a study of cytomegalovirus exposure and HLA in healthy donors. Amplification used 60 Vbeta primers and 13 Jbeta primers. Profiling relied on immunoSEQ multiplex PCR, and the TCRdb table lists in-frame clones only, not all of them. The sample shows over 130,000 clones, over 60% of them seen only once. Concerning this clone: The antigen remains undetermined.

Germline CDR1 is LNHDA and CDR2 is SQIVND (reference sequence). The ends lost 4 bases at V and 13 bases at J; junction bases unmatched: 10. The length of the CDR3 is 13 residues. Regarding the study as a whole: It was shown in a later analysis that HLA-associated TCR beta chains were more clonally expanded than other, equally common chains.

The rearrangement joins TRBV19 to TRBJ2-4; TRBD1 matches 7 bases. Sequencing was done on a sample of PBMCs. This receptor was obtained from a woman aged 60-75 years in good health and CMV-seronegative. The CDR3 bases are TGTGCCAGTAGTAATCGGCAAGGGACAGACCAGTACTTC. Its translation: CASSNRQGTDQYF.